This T cell receptor beta chain was identified during a study of blood T cell repertoires in COVID-19. CDR1 is SQVTM and CDR2 is ANQGSEA in the germline V gene. The V and J ends lost 1 base and 1 base respectively, with 4 bases between them. The CDR3 extends over 12 amino acids. Profiling relied on immunoSEQ multiplex PCR, and the TCRdb table lists in-frame clones only, not all of them. This sample carries 200,000 to 250,000 clones, 84% of them seen once, and the ten largest clones take 6.8%. The chain uses TRBV29-1 and TRBJ1-1, with D uncertain. What was sequenced was PBMCs or T cells enriched from blood (not recorded which). The TCR comes from a middle-aged woman who had recovered from COVID-19. The CDR3 sequence is CSVEVRNTEAFF. The CDR3 coding sequence is TGCAGCGTTGAAGTCCGGAACACTGAAGCTTTCTTT.